This is a list of T cell receptor beta chains from one sample in a study of radiotherapy plus CTLA-4 blockade in lung cancer. Sequencing used immunoSEQ multiplex PCR; TCRdb keeps in-frame clones, though not all of them. Among about 85,000 clones listed, approximately 83% were seen once. This specimen was peripheral blood, taken from a patient treated with radiotherapy plus ipilimumab. The receptor source for this set is a human donor with non-small cell lung cancer who had a partial response to radiotherapy plus ipilimumab. Both conserved end residues are part of each CDR3. A D gene is named only where the DNA matches it firmly. Clone size is shown for a subset of rows, as once, few, many or a class of expanded clone.

j_call v_call d_call clone_size cdr3_aa cdr3_nt
TRBJ1-1 TRBV10-3 - - CAISGWSRANTEAFF TGTGCCATCAGTGGGTGGTCCAGGGCAAACACTGAAGCTTTCTTT
TRBJ2-2 TRBV6-1 - - CASSVNRVPPGELFF TGTGCCAGCAGTGTTAACAGGGTACCCCCGGGGGAGCTGTTTTTT
TRBJ2-2 TRBV27 - - CASSSLSNTGELFF TGTGCCAGCAGTTCTCTCTCGAACACCGGGGAGCTGTTTTTT
TRBJ1-2 TRBV28 - few CAIWGGEGGYTF TGTGCCATATGGGGGGGTGAGGGTGGCTACACCTTC
TRBJ2-7 TRBV10-3 - - CAISQAGGFYEQYF TGTGCCATCAGTCAAGCAGGAGGATTTTACGAGCAGTACTTC
TRBJ2-5 TRBV15 TRBD2 - CATSRGGGGLETQYF TGTGCCACCAGCAGGGGTGGGGGAGGGCTAGAGACCCAGTACTTC
TRBJ2-3 TRBV15 - - CATLGTDTQYF TGTGCCACCTTGGGCACGGATACGCAGTATTTT
TRBJ1-2 TRBV28 - - CASSLSGSEGYTF TGTGCCAGCAGTTTATCAGGGTCGGAAGGCTACACCTTC
TRBJ1-6 TRBV6-6 TRBD1 - CASRPQGDSYNSPLHF TGTGCCAGCAGACCCCAGGGGGACTCCTATAATTCACCCCTCCACTTT
TRBJ2-3 TRBV4-2 TRBD2 - CASSLGTSGKSGTDTQYF TGTGCCAGCAGCCTTGGGACTAGCGGGAAAAGTGGCACAGATACGCAGTATTTT
TRBJ2-5 TRBV29-1 - - CSVQFPLSRETQYF TGCAGCGTTCAATTCCCACTCTCTAGAGAGACCCAGTACTTC
TRBJ2-3 TRBV11-3 - - CASSSRESDTQYF TGTGCCAGCAGCTCCCGGGAATCAGATACGCAGTATTTT
TRBJ1-1 TRBV6-5 - - CASSYSRSNTEAFF TGTGCCAGCAGTTACTCCAGATCTAACACTGAAGCTTTCTTT
TRBJ2-2 TRBV9 - - CASSVDSRAGIGELFF TGTGCCAGCAGCGTAGATTCGCGGGCCGGCATCGGGGAGCTGTTTTTT
TRBJ1-2 TRBV19 - few CASSIDGTWSPYGYTF TGTGCCAGTAGTATAGACGGGACATGGTCCCCCTATGGCTACACCTTC
TRBJ1-1 TRBV6-1 - - CASMAVQANTEAFF TGTGCCAGCATGGCGGTACAGGCGAACACTGAAGCTTTCTTT
TRBJ1-2 TRBV28 TRBD1 - CASSQYKGGVYGYTF TGTGCCAGCAGCCAGTACAAAGGGGGCGTCTATGGCTACACCTTC
TRBJ1-5 TRBV4-1 TRBD1 - CASSQGTGGYQPQHF TGCGCCAGCAGCCAAGGGACAGGGGGCTATCAGCCCCAGCATTTT
TRBJ2-1 TRBV11-3 TRBD2 - CASSPGPSGGFYNEQFF TGTGCCAGCAGCCCCGGCCCTAGCGGAGGGTTCTACAATGAGCAGTTCTTC
TRBJ2-7 TRBV28 - - CASSLFPGRYEQYF TGTGCCAGCAGTTTATTTCCAGGGAGGTACGAGCAGTACTTC
TRBJ1-5 TRBV4-1 TRBD1 - CASSPGQGSDQPQHF TGCGCCAGCAGCCCGGGACAGGGGTCCGATCAGCCCCAGCATTTT
TRBJ1-3 TRBV14 - - CASSQAGTEEVF TGTGCCAGCAGCCAAGCCGGGACTGAGGAGGTCTTT
TRBJ1-1 TRBV2 TRBD1 - CASSSGQLNTEAFF TGTGCCAGCAGTTCGGGACAGTTGAACACTGAAGCTTTCTTT
TRBJ2-1 TRBV4-1 TRBD2 - CASSQAGLTSVNNEQFF TGCGCCAGCAGCCAAGCAGGACTGACTAGCGTAAACAATGAGCAGTTCTTC
TRBJ1-1 TRBV5-4 TRBD1 few CASSFDGTGQTNTEAFF TGTGCCAGCAGCTTCGACGGGACAGGACAAACGAACACTGAAGCTTTCTTT
TRBJ1-5 TRBV2 - - CASNTGGRNQPQHF TGTGCCAGCAACACGGGGGGGCGCAATCAGCCCCAGCATTTT
TRBJ2-5 TRBV10-1 - - CASSVDRSKTQYF TGCGCCAGCAGTGTAGACAGATCGAAGACCCAGTACTTC
TRBJ2-1 TRBV27 TRBD2 - CASTWGTRATGEQFF TGTGCCAGCACTTGGGGGACTAGAGCAACAGGGGAGCAGTTCTTC
TRBJ1-4 TRBV5-1 - once CASSSTGIDEKLFF TGCGCCAGCAGCAGTACAGGGATTGATGAAAAACTGTTTTTT
TRBJ2-1 TRBV9 TRBD2 - CASSAAGRGSYNEQFF TGTGCCAGCAGCGCGGCGGGGAGGGGCTCCTACAATGAGCAGTTCTTC
TRBJ1-5 TRBV7-9 - - CASSSSGESNQPQHF TGTGCCAGCAGCTCCTCCGGTGAGAGCAATCAGCCCCAGCATTTT
TRBJ1-2 TRBV28 TRBD1 - CASGQGQGARGYTF TGTGCCAGCGGACAGGGACAGGGGGCGCGAGGCTACACCTTC
TRBJ2-2 TRBV14 - once CASSQDGFLGADTGELFF TGTGCCAGCAGCCAAGATGGGTTCCTGGGGGCGGACACCGGGGAGCTGTTTTTT
TRBJ2-7 TRBV6-5 TRBD1 - CASSATTGTAYEQYF TGTGCCAGCAGTGCTACCACCGGGACAGCCTACGAGCAGTACTTC
TRBJ1-1 TRBV19 TRBD1 - CASSSGTGISQAFF TGTGCCAGTAGTTCCGGGACAGGGATTTCACAAGCTTTCTTT
TRBJ2-1 TRBV5-1 - - CASSLDVVSNEQFF TGCGCCAGCAGCTTGGATGTGGTTAGCAATGAGCAGTTCTTC
TRBJ2-1 TRBV2 - once CASSEGWRGSYNEQFF TGTGCCAGCAGTGAGGGGTGGCGGGGTTCCTACAATGAGCAGTTCTTC
TRBJ1-2 TRBV28 TRBD1 - CASSSSVGQVNYGYTF TGTGCCAGCAGTTCCTCCGTCGGACAGGTTAACTATGGCTACACCTTC
TRBJ2-2 TRBV5-6 TRBD1 - CASSDTGGVTGELFF TGTGCCAGCAGCGATACAGGGGGCGTCACCGGGGAGCTGTTTTTT
TRBJ1-5 TRBV6-1 - - CASRPGNQPQHF TGTGCCAGCAGGCCGGGTAATCAGCCCCAGCATTTT
TRBJ2-7 TRBV6-1 TRBD1 - CASRSTGESSYEQYF TGTGCCAGCAGGTCGACAGGGGAAAGCTCCTACGAGCAGTACTTC
TRBJ2-1 TRBV5-5 TRBD2 - CASIRLAGYNEQFF TGTGCCAGCATCAGGCTAGCGGGTTACAATGAGCAGTTCTTC
TRBJ1-5 TRBV10-3 TRBD1 - CAIRQGDRGNQPQHF TGTGCCATCAGGCAGGGGGATAGGGGCAATCAGCCCCAGCATTTT
TRBJ1-2 TRBV19 - - CASSLGGNYGYTF TGTGCCAGTAGCCTCGGGGGTAACTATGGCTACACCTTC
TRBJ2-2 TRBV27 - - CASSLAGVPNTGELFF TGTGCCAGCAGTTTAGCAGGGGTCCCGAACACCGGGGAGCTGTTTTTC
TRBJ1-1 TRBV9 - - CASSVRGGAEAFF TGTGCCAGCAGCGTTCGGGGGGGTGCTGAAGCTTTCTTT
TRBJ1-2 TRBV18 - - CASSPLDSNYGYTF TGTGCCAGCTCACCACTGGACAGTAACTATGGCTACACCTTC
TRBJ1-1 TRBV7-8 TRBD1 - CASSLNREYRGNTEAFF TGTGCCAGCAGCTTAAACAGGGAGTACAGGGGGAACACTGAAGCTTTCTTT
TRBJ1-4 TRBV7-8 TRBD1 - CASSRIRDRLEKLFF TGTGCCAGCAGCCGGATCCGGGACAGACTTGAAAAACTGTTTTTT
TRBJ2-1 TRBV28 - - CASSRKTIGNEQFF TGTGCCAGCAGTCGAAAGACAATCGGCAATGAGCAGTTCTTC
TRBJ1-4 TRBV5-1 - - CASSPDGLTGLINEKLFF TGCGCCAGCAGCCCCGACGGGTTGACAGGTCTCATTAATGAAAAACTGTTTTTT
TRBJ1-1 TRBV7-8 TRBD1 - CASSPDRASEAFF TGTGCCAGCAGTCCCGACAGGGCCTCTGAAGCTTTCTTT
TRBJ2-5 TRBV28 TRBD2 once CASRGGSETQYF TGTGCCAGCAGGGGGGGGTCCGAGACCCAGTACTTC
TRBJ2-2 TRBV18 TRBD1 - CASSPMGQGNTGELFF TGTGCCAGCTCACCGATGGGACAGGGGAACACCGGGGAGCTGTTTTTT